Following are 26 T cell receptor beta chains from one sample sequenced in a study of human T cells and chemical hapten exposure. Time point in this sample: pre-sensitization, week 0. Treatment indicated: therapeutic diphenylcyclopropenone sensitization with weekly scalp DPC. One entry per CDR3 protein results from TCRdb running MiXCR on the RACE reads. The sample includes 150,000 to 200,000 distinct CDR3 sequences, around 30% of them seen just once. The material was whole blood, obtained in connection with sensitization to the hapten diphenylcyclopropenone (DPC). These receptor sequences come from a woman aged 25 to 39 with alopecia areata. Some clones in this sample may be carry-over from other donors' samples.

This clonotype has only a few counts. The chain recombines TRBV7-3 with TRBJ2-2; D is unclear. This CDR3 is 14 amino acids long. Trimming removed 2 bases at V and 5 bases at J, with 9 bases between. CDR1 and CDR2 from the germline V gene are SGHTA and FQGTGA. CDR3 sequence (DNA): TGTGCCAGCAGCTTAGGTGGATCGACCGGGGAGCTGTTTTTT. It specifies CASSLGGSTGELFF.

This chain joins TRBV9 and TRBJ2-1, with 11 nucleotides matching TRBD2. CDR3 length: 17 amino acids. After removal of 5 bases from V and 9 bases from J, the junction contained 16 bases not matched to a gene. Germline CDR1 SGDLS, CDR2 YYNGEE. CDR3 DNA sequence: TGTGCCAGCAGGAAAGGAGAGGAGACTAGCGGGAAGATTGAGCAGTTCTTC. It encodes CASRKGEETSGKIEQFF.

This chain connects TRBV29-1 to TRBJ2-1, with D perhaps matching TRBD2 (6 bases). Germline CDR1 and CDR2: SQVTM and ANQGSEA. The CDR3 contains 16 residues. V dropped 1 base and J dropped 2 bases, with 15 bases sitting between them. The CDR3 DNA reads as TGCAGCGTTGAAGGCGGGGCCCCCAGAACCTACAATGAGCAGTTCTTC. It specifies CSVEGGAPRTYNEQFF.

V and J are TRBV5-1 and TRBJ2-2; 7 bases are a match to TRBD2. CDR3 length equals 13 residues. With 4 bases clipped from V and 11 bases from J, the junction kept 8 bases outside the gene matches. Germline loops: CDR1 SGHRS, CDR2 YFSETQ. As DNA, the CDR3 is TGCGCCAGCAGCCCCGTACCGGGACTAGAGCTGTTTTTT. It specifies CASSPVPGLELFF.

The V gene is TRBV28, the J gene TRBJ2-6; unclear D gene. V was shortened by 11 bases and J by 0 bases, with 5 bases between the two germline ends. This CDR3 has 12 amino acids. Looked up from germline, CDR1 is MDHEN and CDR2 is SYDVKM. The CDR3 DNA follows: TGTGCCGTGGGCTCTGGGGCCAACGTCCTGACTTTC. Protein: CAVGSGANVLTF. The whole variable domain, remainder taken from reference TRBV28 and TRBJ2-6, is DVKVTQSSRYLVKRTGEKVFLECVQDMDHENMFWYRQDPGLGLRLIYFSYDVKMKEKGDIPEGYSVSREKKERFSLILESASTNQTSMYLCAVGSGANVLTFGAGSRLTVL.

This clonotype has ten or more counts. The V gene is TRBV25-1, the J gene TRBJ2-3; possible D gene TRBD2, 6 bases. This CDR3 has 17 residues. Trimming removed 3 bases from V and 4 bases from J, with 20 bases in between. CDR1 and CDR2 (germline): MGHDK, SYGVNS. The CDR3: CASSDPEGWGLADTQYF. CDR3 nucleotide sequence: TGTGCCAGCAGTGATCCCGAAGGTTGGGGACTGGCAGATACGCAGTATTTT.

V usage is TRBV5-1 and J usage is TRBJ1-1; 8 nucleotides align to TRBD1. This CDR3 region has 16 residues. Germline CDR1 reads SGHRS; CDR2 reads YFSETQ. Trimming at V came to 4 bases and at J to 1 base, leaving 9 bases not matched to a gene. The CDR3 sequence is CASSGGQVGGNTEAFF. DNA of the CDR3: TGCGCCAGCAGCGGGGGACAGGTGGGGGGGAACACTGAAGCTTTCTTT.

This clonotype appeared a few times. The rearrangement uses TRBV7-2 and TRBJ1-1, with D possibly being TRBD1 (6 bases). CDR3 length equals 13 residues. Per germline, CDR1 SGHTA and CDR2 FQGNSA. V was cut by 7 bases and J by 10 bases, with 19 bases left in between. This CDR3 reads CASIKGVREGAFF. The CDR3 DNA reads TGTGCCAGCATCAAGGGGGTGCGGGAGGGAGCTTTCTTT.

V usage is TRBV20-1 and J usage is TRBJ2-1, with 7 nucleotides matching TRBD2. V lost 5 bases and J lost 8; bases outside the gene matches: 9. Germline V gene sequence: CDR1 DFQATT, CDR2 SNEGSKA (reference sequence). This CDR3 is built from 13 residues. As DNA, the CDR3 is TGCAGTGCTGCAAGGACTAGTACCGATGAGCAGTTCTTC. Translating gives CSAARTSTDEQFF.

The chain combines TRBV5-4 with TRBJ2-3, with TRBD2 as a possible D gene (6 bases). The CDR3 is made up of 16 amino acids. Germline CDR1 and CDR2: SGHNT and YYREEE (reference sequence). Trimming pared 4 bases from V and 1 base from J, leaving 16 bases between. The CDR3 DNA reads TGTGCCAGCAGCCAGGAGGGTGTGAGGGGCACAGATACGCAGTATTTT. Its translation is CASSQEGVRGTDTQYF.

This clonotype has a handful of counts. J is TRBJ1-6 and V is TRBV14; 8 bases match TRBD1. The V and J ends lost 4 bases and 7 bases, in that order; junction bases with no gene match: 3. Per the germline V gene, CDR1 is SGHDN and CDR2 is FVKESK. The length of the CDR3 is 14 residues. DNA for the CDR3: TGTGCCAGCAGCCCGCGACAGGGGAATTCACCCCTCCACTTT. It specifies CASSPRQGNSPLHF. The whole variable domain, filled in from reference TRBV14 and TRBJ1-6, reads EAGVTQFPSHSVIEKGQTVTLRCDPISGHDNLYWYRRVMGKEIKFLLHFVKESKQDESGMPNNRFLAERTGGTYSTLKVQPAELEDSGVYFCASSPRQGNSPLHFGNGTRLTVT.

CDR3: CASSFGRDGTYEQYF. The CDR3 region has the DNA TGTGCCAGCAGCTTCGGGCGGGACGGTACCTACGAGCAGTACTTC. The chain has TRBV7-8 and TRBJ2-7; tentative D call: TRBD2 (6 bases). CDR1 SGHVS and CDR2 FQNEAQ come from the germline V gene. V was cut by 3 bases and J by 2 bases, with 14 bases left in between. The CDR3 is 15 amino acids.

This clonotype was picked up a small number of times. The J gene is TRBJ1-1, the V gene TRBV6-5, with TRBD1 matching 7 bases. Per germline, CDR1 MNHEY and CDR2 SVGAGI. Germline trimming cut 6 bases from V and 3 bases from J; bases unmatched to any gene: 10. CDR3 length equals 15 residues. The CDR3 nucleotides are TGTGCCAGCAGCTCCGCCGCGACAGGGCACACTGAAGCTTTCTTT. Its translation is CASSSAATGHTEAFF.

This clonotype was detected a few times. J is TRBJ2-7 and V is TRBV18; D tentatively reads TRBD1 or TRBD2 (5 bases each). V was shortened by 3 bases and J by 0 bases, with 12 bases between the two germline ends. This CDR3 contains 15 residues. CDR1 and CDR2 (germline): KGHSH, LQKENI. The CDR3, as DNA: TGTGCCAGCTCACCGTTCCCAGGGAGCTCCTACGAGCAGTACTTC. Translating gives CASSPFPGSSYEQYF.

V gene TRBV28 combines with J gene TRBJ2-4, with D tentatively TRBD2 (5 bases). Trimming removed 2 bases at V and 9 bases at J, with 20 bases between. The CDR3 has 16 residues. CDR1 and CDR2 from the germline V gene are MDHEN and SYDVKM. CDR3 sequence (DNA): TGTGCCAGCAGTTTAGCCACGTTACCTAGGCGGGTCATTCAGTACTTC. Residues: CASSLATLPRRVIQYF. Complete variable domain (other parts from reference TRBV28 and TRBJ2-4): DVKVTQSSRYLVKRTGEKVFLECVQDMDHENMFWYRQDPGLGLRLIYFSYDVKMKEKGDIPEGYSVSREKKERFSLILESASTNQTSMYLCASSLATLPRRVIQYFGAGTRLSVL.

V usage is TRBV7-2 and J usage is TRBJ1-5; tentatively, D is TRBD1 (6 bases). The CDR3 sequence is 13 residues long. Germline loops: CDR1 SGHTA, CDR2 FQGNSA. The V end lost 4 bases, the J end lost 6 bases, and 10 bases lay between the germline ends. In DNA, the CDR3 is TGTGCCAGCAGCTCAACCAGGGGTCAGCCCCAGCATTTT. This codes for CASSSTRGQPQHF.

The genes are TRBV11-3 and TRBJ2-2, with D possibly TRBD2 on 5 matching bases. The CDR3 runs 15 residues. Germline V gives CDR1 SGHNT, CDR2 YENEEA. V was pared by 5 bases and J by 0 bases, with 10 bases between. The CDR3 sequence is CASSLGVANTGELFF. CDR3 DNA sequence: TGTGCCAGCAGCCTGGGAGTCGCGAACACCGGGGAGCTGTTTTTT. Full variable domain (outside the CDR3, taken from reference TRBV11-3 and TRBJ2-2): EAGVVQSPRYKIIEKKQPVAFWCNPISGHNTLYWYLQNLGQGPELLIRYENEEAVDDSQLPKDRFSAERLKGVDSTLKIQPAELGDSAVYLCASSLGVANTGELFFGEGSRLTVL.

The chain employs TRBV10-3 and TRBJ2-1, with a tentative D call TRBD2 (6 bases). The V and J ends lost 0 bases and 5 bases respectively, with 14 bases between them. The CDR3 is 16 residues long. The germline gives CDR1 ENHRY, CDR2 SYGVKD. Written as DNA, the CDR3 is TGTGCCATCAGTGAGTCGACTAGAAGGGAAGACAATGAGCAGTTCTTC. Residues: CAISESTRREDNEQFF.

There are a few counts of this clonotype. The genes are TRBV5-4 and TRBJ2-1; D tentatively fits TRBD1 or TRBD2 (5 bases each). This CDR3 region has 14 residues. The V end was cut by 4 bases, the J end by 8 bases, with 16 bases between. Looked up from germline, CDR1 is SGHNT and CDR2 is YYREEE (reference sequence). CDR3: CASSQEVGVHEQFF. CDR3 coding DNA: TGTGCCAGCAGCCAAGAAGTGGGGGTCCATGAGCAGTTCTTC. The whole variable domain, filled in from reference TRBV5-4 and TRBJ2-1, reads ETGVTQSPTHLIKTRGQQVTLRCSSQSGHNTVSWYQQALGQGPQFIFQYYREEENGRGNFPPRFSGLQFPNYSSELNVNALELDDSALYLCASSQEVGVHEQFFGPGTRLTVL.

This chain links TRBV29-1 with TRBJ2-1; 11 nucleotides align to TRBD2. J was trimmed by 4 bases and V by 6 bases; bases with no gene match: 2. Germline CDR1 SQVTM, CDR2 ANQGSEA. The CDR3 runs 13 residues. The CDR3 region is CSVGTSGYNEQFF. CDR3 nucleotides: TGCAGCGTCGGGACTAGCGGATACAATGAGCAGTTCTTC.

The chain employs TRBV9 and TRBJ2-7; 7 nucleotides agree with TRBD1. Germline CDR1 SGDLS, CDR2 YYNGEE. There are 15 residues in the CDR3. Trimming removed 4 bases from V and 2 bases from J; junction bases left unmatched: 9. The CDR3 loop is CASSRGPGQTYEQYF. The CDR3 nucleotides are TGTGCCAGCAGCCGGGGACCGGGACAGACCTACGAGCAGTACTTC.

The table lists this clonotype with many counts. The chain combines TRBV3-1 with TRBJ2-5, with D unclear. Trimming removed 4 bases from V and 0 bases from J, with 6 bases in between. This CDR3 has 13 residues. The V gene's germline CDR1 is LGHDT and CDR2 YNNKEL (reference sequence). As DNA, the CDR3 is TGTGCCAGCAGCCTCACGTACCAAGAGACCCAGTACTTC. Translated, it gives CASSLTYQETQYF.

The chain carries TRBV20-1 and TRBJ2-1; either TRBD1 or TRBD2 may fit D (5 bases each). V dropped 6 bases and J dropped 10 bases, with 22 bases sitting between them. Germline values: CDR1 DFQATT, CDR2 SNEGSKA (reference sequence). The CDR3 spans 14 residues. DNA of the CDR3: TGCAGTGCGGCCTGGGACGCCGGGGACGGGGAGCAGTTCTTC. This translates into CSAAWDAGDGEQFF.

This clonotype was seen a few times. V and J are TRBV7-2 and TRBJ2-2; D unresolved. Germline V CDR1 and CDR2: SGHTA, FQGNSA. CDR3 length equals 16 residues. V dropped 5 bases and J dropped 2 bases, with 15 bases sitting between them. CDR3 amino acids: CASSASARLNTGELFF. As DNA, the CDR3 is TGTGCCAGCAGCGCTAGTGCCAGACTCAACACCGGGGAGCTGTTTTTT.

This rearrangement joins TRBV20-1 to TRBJ2-1, with D tentatively TRBD1 or TRBD2 (5 bases each). Per the germline V gene, CDR1 is DFQATT and CDR2 is SNEGSKA (reference sequence). The CDR3 is 12 residues long. Deletions cut 3 bases from V and 5 bases from J, with 8 bases between. As DNA, the CDR3 is TGCAGTGCTAGGGGGACCAACAATGAGCAGTTCTTC. Its translation: CSARGTNNEQFF.

This clonotype has more than one count but fewer than ten. This chain connects TRBV7-2 to TRBJ1-2; 8 bases fit TRBD1. The CDR3 consists of 15 residues. CDR1 SGHTA and CDR2 FQGNSA come from the germline V gene. Germline trimming cut 5 bases from V and 3 bases from J; bases unmatched to any gene: 8. Here the CDR3 reads CASSPRQGIDYGYTF. CDR3 bases: TGTGCCAGCAGCCCAAGACAGGGGATTGACTATGGCTACACCTTC.